What follows is one TCR beta chain and its context. The data were produced by immunoSEQ multiplex PCR, yet TCRdb's version contains in-frame clones alone and is incomplete. The sample consists of about 130,000 clones, around 80% of them appearing once. This sample was included in a study of cytotoxic CD8 clonotypes in ibrutinib-treated CLL. In germline, CDR1 is MNHEY, CDR2 SMNVEV (reference sequence). After removal of 6 bases from V and 3 bases from J, the junction contained 6 bases not matched to a gene. CDR3 length: 14 residues. The clonotype originates from a human donor with chronic lymphocytic leukemia. The chain links TRBV27 to TRBJ2-7; 9 bases fit TRBD2. Here the sequenced sample was PBMCs, taken after 12 months of ibrutinib treatment. For the CDR3, the DNA is TGTGCCAGCAGGACTAGCGGAACGATCTACGAGCAGTACTTC. It translates to CASRTSGTIYEQYF.